These T cell receptor beta chains were read from a single sample in a study of Graves' ophthalmopathy and Graves' hyperthyroidism. TCRdb reanalysed the multiplex PCR reads using MiXCR and keeps one entry per CDR3 protein. The table records 350,000 to 400,000 distinct CDR3 sequences, about 16% of them present only once. Sequences were obtained from peripheral blood. The origin of the receptors is a woman between 18 and 29 years old with Graves' ophthalmopathy. Both conserved end residues are part of each CDR3. The D gene is left open where the match is weak. For some rows the clone size is stated as once, few or many, or as a class when expanded; others skip it.

>.|many|TRBJ1-1|TRBV27
TGTGCCAGCAGTCAAAACAGGGTGAGCACTGAAGCTTTCTTT
CASSQNRVSTEAFF
>.|.|TRBJ2-5|TRBV30
TGTGCCTGGAGTGGATCAGAGACCCAGTACTTC
CAWSGSETQYF
>TRBD1|many|TRBJ2-2|TRBV6-1
TGTGCCAGCAGCTCGGAGACAGGGTTCACCGGGGAGCTGTTTTTT
CASSSETGFTGELFF
>.|many|TRBJ2-2|TRBV6-2/TRBV6-3
TGTGCCAGCAGCCCCCCTGGGGGCAGACCCGGGGAGCTGTTTTTT
CASSPPGGRPGELFF
>.|many|TRBJ2-7|TRBV18
TGTGCCAGCTCACCACCTCAGGGCGGGAACGAGCAGTACTTC
CASSPPQGGNEQYF
>TRBD2|once|TRBJ2-7|TRBV19
TGTGCCAGTAGTCGCGGACTAGCGGGAGGATTCCCCTACGAGCAGTACTTC
CASSRGLAGGFPYEQYF
>.|many|TRBJ1-1|TRBV6-5
TGTGCCAGCAGTTACAAGGAGGGTCTATCCACTGAAGCTTTCTTT
CASSYKEGLSTEAFF
>.|many|TRBJ1-2|TRBV11-2
TGTGCCAGCAGCTTAGGGTCGTACGGCTACACCTTC
CASSLGSYGYTF
>.|many|TRBJ1-5|TRBV5-1
TGCGCCAGCAGCCAAACGCCGGATCAGCCCCAGCATTTT
CASSQTPDQPQHF
>TRBD2|.|TRBJ2-5|TRBV6-1
TGTGCCACCGCCCTACTAGCGGGAGAGACCCAGTACTTC
CATALLAGETQYF
>TRBD1|.|TRBJ2-4|TRBV6-5
TGTGCCAGCACTACCGAGGACAGGGGGGTTCAGTACTTC
CASTTEDRGVQYF
>.|many|TRBJ1-2|TRBV28
TGTGCCACCCTGTTAGGGGCGTATGGCTACACCTTC
CATLLGAYGYTF
>.|many|TRBJ2-7|TRBV30
TGTGCCTGGACCCTGAAGACTGGGGAGCAGTACTTC
CAWTLKTGEQYF
>.|many|TRBJ2-7|TRBV6-2/TRBV6-3
TGTGCCAGCAGTTTGCCCGGGACAACCCGCTACGAGCAGCACTTC
CASSLPGTTRYEQHF
>.|few|TRBJ2-7|TRBV19
TGTGCCAGTAGTATGCCGGGACAACTTGCCTACGAGCAGTACTTC
CASSMPGQLAYEQYF
>.|.|TRBJ2-7|TRBV12-3/TRBV12-4
TGTGCCAGCAGTCCATCCGCGCACATTGAATACTACGAGCAGTACTTC
CASSPSAHIEYYEQYF
>TRBD1|.|TRBJ2-4|TRBV28
TGTGCCAGCAGTTTAATCGGGACAGGGGGCAGAAAAAACATTCAGTACTTC
CASSLIGTGGRKNIQYF
>.|many|TRBJ1-2|TRBV4-1
TGCGCCAGCAGCCATCTTTCCGGGAAACAATATGGCTACACCTTC
CASSHLSGKQYGYTF
>.|many|TRBJ2-7|TRBV4-3
TGCGCCAGCAGCTGGCGAACAGGACCCTCCTACGAGCAGTACTTC
CASSWRTGPSYEQYF
>.|many|TRBJ1-5|TRBV11-2
TGTGCCAGCAGCTTAGCGGCGGGGCAGCCCCAGCATTTT
CASSLAAGQPQHF
>.|many|TRBJ2-7|TRBV27
TGTGCCAGCAGTTTTAGGAACGAGCAGTACTTC
CASSFRNEQYF
>TRBD1|many|TRBJ1-1|TRBV7-2
TGTGCCAGCAGCTTACAGGGGGCCGGCACTGAAGCTTTCTTT
CASSLQGAGTEAFF
>TRBD2|many|TRBJ2-7|TRBV24-1
TGTGCCACCAGTGATTCCGGGACTAGCGTGTACGAGCAGTACTTC
CATSDSGTSVYEQYF
>TRBD2|many|TRBJ2-7|TRBV4-2
TGTGCCAGCAGCCAAGGAGGGGCGGGACTAGCGTCCTACGAGCAGTACTTC
CASSQGGAGLASYEQYF
>.|many|TRBJ1-1|TRBV28
TGTGCCAGCAGTTTAGTCGAGGGGAAGCCTGGCACTGAAGCTTTCTTT
CASSLVEGKPGTEAFF
>TRBD1|many|TRBJ2-5|TRBV6-4
TGTGCCAGCAGTCCACCGGGACAGGGGTTGCTCGGGCAAGAGACCCAGTACTTC
CASSPPGQGLLGQETQYF
>TRBD2|.|TRBJ2-3|TRBV24-1
TGTGCCACCAGTGCTCAAAGCGGGAGGACAGATACGCAGTATTTT
CATSAQSGRTDTQYF
>.|many|TRBJ1-1|TRBV4-2
TGTGCCAGCAGCTCCCTAGGGGAAACTGAAGCTTTCTTT
CASSSLGETEAFF
>.|many|TRBJ2-7|TRBV11-2
TGTGCCAGCAGCTTAGAGGTGACTAGCTCCTACGAGCAGTACTTC
CASSLEVTSSYEQYF
>TRBD1|many|TRBJ1-6|TRBV7-2
TGTGCCAGCAGCCCGAGGGACAGTCGTACACCCCTCCACTTT
CASSPRDSRTPLHF
>.|many|TRBJ2-7|TRBV7-2
TGTGCCAGCAGCCCACCGATAGCGGCCTACGAGCAGTACTTC
CASSPPIAAYEQYF
>TRBD1|many|TRBJ1-1|TRBV7-2
TGTGCCAGCAGCTTACTGGACAGGGGGAACACTGAAGCTTTCTTT
CASSLLDRGNTEAFF
>TRBD2|many|TRBJ2-7|TRBV6-2/TRBV6-3
TGTGCCAGCAGGAGCGGGGGGCTCGGCGAGCAGTACTTC
CASRSGGLGEQYF
>.|few|TRBJ2-5|TRBV29-1
TGCAGCGGCTTAGGGGAAGTGGAGACCCAGTACTTC
CSGLGEVETQYF
>.|many|TRBJ2-7|TRBV29-1
TGCAGCGTTGAACTTCACGGGAGAGGCGGCGAGCAGTACTTC
CSVELHGRGGEQYF
>TRBD2|many|TRBJ2-5|TRBV7-2
TGTGCCAGCAGCTCCGGGACTAGCGGGAGGTCCAAGTACTTC
CASSSGTSGRSKYF
>.|many|TRBJ2-7|TRBV10-3
TGTGCCATCAGTGAGTCGTTGCAGGGCTACGAGCAGTACTTC
CAISESLQGYEQYF
>.|many|TRBJ2-5|TRBV3-1
TGTGCCAGCAGCCAAGGGACTGTACAAGAGACCCAGTACTTC
CASSQGTVQETQYF
>TRBD1|many|TRBJ1-6|TRBV6-5
TGTGCCAGCAGTTACTCGACAGGGCAAAATTCACCCCTCCACTTT
CASSYSTGQNSPLHF
>.|many|TRBJ1-1|TRBV5-1
TGCGCCAGCAGCTTGGCCCTAATCGGGGCCACTGAAGCTTTCTTT
CASSLALIGATEAFF
>.|many|TRBJ1-1|TRBV29-1
TGCAGCGTTGCCCCTCGGTGGGGATACACTGAAGCTTTCTTT
CSVAPRWGYTEAFF
>.|.|TRBJ2-7|TRBV6-1
TGTGCCAGCAGTCGTGCCGGTACAGGGTACGAGCAGTACTTC
CASSRAGTGYEQYF